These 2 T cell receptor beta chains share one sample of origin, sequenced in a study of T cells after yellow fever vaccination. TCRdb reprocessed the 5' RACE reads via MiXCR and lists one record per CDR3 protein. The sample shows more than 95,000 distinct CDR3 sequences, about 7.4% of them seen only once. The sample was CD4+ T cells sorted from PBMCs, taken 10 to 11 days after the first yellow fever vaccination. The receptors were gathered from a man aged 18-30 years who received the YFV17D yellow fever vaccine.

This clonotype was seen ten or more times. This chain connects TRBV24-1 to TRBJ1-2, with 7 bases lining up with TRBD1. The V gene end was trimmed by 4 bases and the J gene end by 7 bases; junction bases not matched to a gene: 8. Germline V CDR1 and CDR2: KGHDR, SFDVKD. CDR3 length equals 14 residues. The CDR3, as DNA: TGTGCCACCAGTGAACATCGCCGACAGGGTGGCTACACCTTC. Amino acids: CATSEHRRQGGYTF.

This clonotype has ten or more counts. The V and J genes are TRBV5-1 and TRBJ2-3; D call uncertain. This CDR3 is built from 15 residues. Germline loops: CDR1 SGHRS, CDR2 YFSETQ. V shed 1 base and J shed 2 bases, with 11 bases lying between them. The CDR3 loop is CASSLTARVTDTQYF. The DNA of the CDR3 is TGCGCCAGCAGCTTGACAGCTAGGGTCACAGATACGCAGTATTTT.